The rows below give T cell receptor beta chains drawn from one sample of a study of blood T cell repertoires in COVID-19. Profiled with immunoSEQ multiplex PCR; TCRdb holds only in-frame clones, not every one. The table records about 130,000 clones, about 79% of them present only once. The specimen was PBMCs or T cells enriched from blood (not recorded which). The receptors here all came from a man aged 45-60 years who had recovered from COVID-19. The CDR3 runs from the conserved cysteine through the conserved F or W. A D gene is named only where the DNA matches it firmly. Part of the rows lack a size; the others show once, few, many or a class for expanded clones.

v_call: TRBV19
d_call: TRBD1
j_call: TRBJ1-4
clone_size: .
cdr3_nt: TGTGCCAGTAGTGACCGGACAGGGTCTAATGAAAAACTGTTTTTT
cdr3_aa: CASSDRTGSNEKLFF

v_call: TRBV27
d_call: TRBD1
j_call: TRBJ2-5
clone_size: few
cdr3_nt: TGTGCCAGCAGTTTACGTCGAATAAGGACAGGGGGCGAGACCCAGTACTTC
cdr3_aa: CASSLRRIRTGGETQYF

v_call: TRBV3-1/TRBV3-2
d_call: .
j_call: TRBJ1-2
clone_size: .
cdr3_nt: TGTGCCAGCAGCCAAGATCCGGGGAAGGGCTACACCTTC
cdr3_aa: CASSQDPGKGYTF

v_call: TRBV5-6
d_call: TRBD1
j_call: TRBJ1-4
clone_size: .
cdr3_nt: TGTGCCAGCAGCTTGGACAGGGGGACAGCAACTAATGAAAAACTGTTTTTT
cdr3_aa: CASSLDRGTATNEKLFF

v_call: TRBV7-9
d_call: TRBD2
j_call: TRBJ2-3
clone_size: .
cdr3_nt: TGTGCCAGCAGCACCCTCCCTCTACTAGCGGGCACAGATACGCAGTATTTT
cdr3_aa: CASSTLPLLAGTDTQYF

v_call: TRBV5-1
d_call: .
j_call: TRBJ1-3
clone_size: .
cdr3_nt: TGCGCCAGCAGCTTGGTAGGGGTAGGCGGCTCTGGAAACACCATATATTTT
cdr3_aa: CASSLVGVGGSGNTIYF

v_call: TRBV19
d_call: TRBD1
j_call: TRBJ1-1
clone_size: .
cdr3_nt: TGTGCCAGTAGTATGGAAGGGGGCAACACTGAAGCTTTCTTT
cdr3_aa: CASSMEGGNTEAFF

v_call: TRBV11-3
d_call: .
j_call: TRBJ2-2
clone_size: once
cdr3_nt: TGTGCCAGCAGCTTCACAGGGAACACCGGGGAGCTGTTTTTT
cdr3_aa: CASSFTGNTGELFF

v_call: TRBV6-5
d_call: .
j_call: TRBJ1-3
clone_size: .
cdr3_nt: TGTGCCAGCCCGCCGGGGGGTGATGGAAACACCATATATTTT
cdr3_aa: CASPPGGDGNTIYF

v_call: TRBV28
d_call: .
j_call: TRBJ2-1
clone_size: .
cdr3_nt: TGTGCCAGCAGTTTAGGCCACAATGAGCAGTTCTTC
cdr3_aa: CASSLGHNEQFF

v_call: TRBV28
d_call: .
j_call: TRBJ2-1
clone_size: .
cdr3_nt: TGTGCCAGCAGGACCGGACAGAAATACAATGAGCAGTTCTTC
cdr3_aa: CASRTGQKYNEQFF

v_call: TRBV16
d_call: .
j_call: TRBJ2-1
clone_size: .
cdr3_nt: TGTGCCAGCACCCAGGGGAGCTCCTACAATGAGCAGTTCTTC
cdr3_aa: CASTQGSSYNEQFF

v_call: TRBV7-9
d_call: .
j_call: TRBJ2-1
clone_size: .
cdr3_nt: TGTGCCAGCAGCCGAGTTGTGGGGGCCTCTTACAATGAGCAGTTCTTC
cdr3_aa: CASSRVVGASYNEQFF

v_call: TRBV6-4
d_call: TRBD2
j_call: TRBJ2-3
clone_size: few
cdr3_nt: TGTGCCAGCAGTGAGGCGGGGGGGAGAGATACGCAGTATTTT
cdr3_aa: CASSEAGGRDTQYF

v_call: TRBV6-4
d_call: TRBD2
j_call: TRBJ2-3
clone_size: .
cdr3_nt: TGTGCCAGCAGTGACTCTAGCGGGGGGGCAGATACGCAGTATTTT
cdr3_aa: CASSDSSGGADTQYF

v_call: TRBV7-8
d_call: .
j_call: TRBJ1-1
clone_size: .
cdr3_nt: TGTGCCAGCAGCTCTGGAGGGATAAAGAACACTGAAGCTTTCTTT
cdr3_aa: CASSSGGIKNTEAFF

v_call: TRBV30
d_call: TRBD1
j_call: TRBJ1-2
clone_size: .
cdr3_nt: TGTGCCTGGAGGAGGGGGCTTAACTATGGCTACACCTTC
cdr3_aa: CAWRRGLNYGYTF

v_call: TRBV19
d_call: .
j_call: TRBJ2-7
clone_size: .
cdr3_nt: TGTGCCAGTAAAATACCGGGGAACTACGAGCAGTACTTC
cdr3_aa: CASKIPGNYEQYF

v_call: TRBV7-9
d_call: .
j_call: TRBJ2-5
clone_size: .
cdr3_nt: TGTGCCAGCAGCTTTGGGGGGGGGCCCCAAGAGACCCAGTACTTC
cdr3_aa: CASSFGGGPQETQYF

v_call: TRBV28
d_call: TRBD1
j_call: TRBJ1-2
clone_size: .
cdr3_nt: TGTGCCAGTCTAAGGACAGGTTTAGATGGCTACACCTTC
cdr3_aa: CASLRTGLDGYTF

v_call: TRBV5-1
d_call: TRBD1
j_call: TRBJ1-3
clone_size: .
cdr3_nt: TGCGCCAGCAGCTTGGGGGACAGGGGGCCCTCTGGAAACACCATATATTTT
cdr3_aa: CASSLGDRGPSGNTIYF

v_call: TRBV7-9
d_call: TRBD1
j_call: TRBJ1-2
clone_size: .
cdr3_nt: TGTGCCAGCAGCTCCCGGACAGGGGTCCTAAACTATGGCTACACCTTC
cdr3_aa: CASSSRTGVLNYGYTF

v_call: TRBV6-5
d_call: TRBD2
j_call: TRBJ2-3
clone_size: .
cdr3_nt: TGTGCCAGCAGTTACGGGGGGGAGGGCACAGATACGCAGTATTTT
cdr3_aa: CASSYGGEGTDTQYF

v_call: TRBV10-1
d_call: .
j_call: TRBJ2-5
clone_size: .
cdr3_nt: TGCGCCAGCAGCACCTTAGCGGACCAAGAGACCCAGTACTTC
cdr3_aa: CASSTLADQETQYF

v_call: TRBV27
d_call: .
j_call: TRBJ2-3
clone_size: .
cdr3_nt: TGTGCCAGCAGTCTGTCGGGAAATACGCAGTATTTT
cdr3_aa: CASSLSGNTQYF

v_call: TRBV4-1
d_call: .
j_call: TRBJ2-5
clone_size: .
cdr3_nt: TGCGCCAGCAGCCAAGCGGGCGGGACGGAACAAGAGACCCAGTACTTC
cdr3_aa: CASSQAGGTEQETQYF

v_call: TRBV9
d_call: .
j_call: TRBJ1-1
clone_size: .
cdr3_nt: TGTGCCAGCAGCGTAGAGGTGGGGTGGAGGACTGAAGCTTTCTTT
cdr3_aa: CASSVEVGWRTEAFF

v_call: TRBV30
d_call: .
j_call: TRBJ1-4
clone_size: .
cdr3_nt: TGTGCCTTCTTTCATTATCAGGATGAAAAACTGTTTTTT
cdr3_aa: CAFFHYQDEKLFF

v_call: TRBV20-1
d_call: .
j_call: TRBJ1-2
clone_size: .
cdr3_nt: TGCAGTGTCCCGGGGAGTGGCTACACCTTC
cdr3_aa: CSVPGSGYTF

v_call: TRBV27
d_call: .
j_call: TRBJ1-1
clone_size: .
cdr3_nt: TGTGCCAGCAGTTTCAGTTGGGCTCAAAACACTGAAGCTTTCTTT
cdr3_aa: CASSFSWAQNTEAFF

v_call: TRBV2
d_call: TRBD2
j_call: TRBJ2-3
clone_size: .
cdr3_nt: TGTGCCAGCAGCCCTGGACTAGCGGGTACAGATACGCAGTATTTT
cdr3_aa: CASSPGLAGTDTQYF

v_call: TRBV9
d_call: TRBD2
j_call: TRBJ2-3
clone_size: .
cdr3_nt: TGTGCCAGCAGCCCGAGACTAGCGGGGGGCCACACAGATACGCAGTATTTT
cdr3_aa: CASSPRLAGGHTDTQYF

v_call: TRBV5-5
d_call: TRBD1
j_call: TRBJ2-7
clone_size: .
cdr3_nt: TGTGCCAGCAGCTCCGGGACAGGGCCCTACGAGCAGTACTTC
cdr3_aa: CASSSGTGPYEQYF

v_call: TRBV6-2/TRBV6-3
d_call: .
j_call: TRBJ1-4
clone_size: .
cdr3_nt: TGTGCCAGCAGTTACTCCGGTGAAAAACTGTTTTTT
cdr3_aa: CASSYSGEKLFF

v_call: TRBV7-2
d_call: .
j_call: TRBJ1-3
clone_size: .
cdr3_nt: TGTGCCAGCAGCTTATTAGTATCTGGAAACACCATATATTTT
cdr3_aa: CASSLLVSGNTIYF

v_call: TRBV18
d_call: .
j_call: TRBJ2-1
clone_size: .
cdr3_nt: TGTGCCAGCTCACCTTTCCCAGACAATGAGCAGTTCTTC
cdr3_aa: CASSPFPDNEQFF

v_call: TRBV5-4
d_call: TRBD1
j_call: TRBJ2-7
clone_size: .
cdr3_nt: TGTGCCAGCAGCTTTACAGGGGGTTCCTACGAGCAGTACTTC
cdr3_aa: CASSFTGGSYEQYF